The present T cell receptor (beta chain) was sequenced within a study of blood T cell repertoires in COVID-19 (dated by TCRdb to 2018 to 2020). Study-wide context: Samples from collaborators originated in the United States, Italy and Spain and spanned both the acute and convalescent phases of COVID-19. The material from the prospective study consisted of cDNA or gDNA derived from T cells, B-cell-depleted T cells, or PBMCs. Sample metadata almost always included a de-identified subject ID, COVID-19 status, age in years and sex. The dataset comprised deeply sampled blood TCRbeta repertoires from subjects exposed to, actively infected with, or recovered from COVID-19. Where HLA class I and class II types were available, the types were taken from metadata supplied by the sample provider, not from assay-based typing. A freely available public database, intended as a resource for researchers studying the immune response to SARS-CoV-2, is where the repertoires were released. Samples were obtained from the ongoing ImmuneRACE study (first 160 participants) and from over 1,000 subjects provided by 6 global collaborators.

TCRbeta CDR3 regions were amplified from genomic DNA using the immunoSEQ Assay, a bias-controlled multiplex PCR. In the source study's methods: The number of nucleated cells in each sample was estimated from the amplification of reference gene primers within the assay. To quantify the absolute abundance of each unique TCRbeta CDR3 rearrangement, sequence reads were collapsed and filtered. For each sample, productive Simpson clonality was calculated by taking the square root of Simpson's diversity index across productive rearrangements. TCRdb mirrors the immuneACCESS table, restricted to in-frame sequences. Some clones are absent from its copies; in checked studies, under half trace to an unresolved V gene, and the reason for the others is unknown. That table gives V, J and clone size, and the DNA gave D and trimming. This sample lists about 42,000 clones; about 88% were detected once. The top ten constitute 2% to 2.5% of the sample.

Details on this clone: The clone's antigen remains unknown. No base quality information exists; no much larger clone differs at one position.

Each collaborating institution followed its own protocols to collect whole blood in K2EDTA tubes. For TCRbeta analysis, collaborators shipped samples as frozen whole blood, isolated PBMCs, or DNA extracted from either of those sample types. Results the study describes overall, beyond this receptor: The quantity of clinical and demographic metadata differed by source and by participant and was supplied without curation.

The CDR1 and CDR2 encoded by the germline V gene (reference sequence) are MNHNY and SVGAGI. V lost 6 bases and J lost 7 bases, and the count of bases not matched to a germline gene is 6. From the cysteine through the phenylalanine, the CDR3 covers 14 amino acids. Kept here is only the CDR3 DNA, which spans 42 bases and is read in frame from base 1. The sequence links TRBV6-6 to TRBJ1-6; 7 bases in between match TRBD1. The clonotype originates from a human donor in a cohort sampled during active COVID-19. Sequencing used peripheral blood. The DNA sequence is given as TGTGCCAGCAGGTTCGACAGGGACAATTCACCCCTCCACTTT. Its amino acids are CASRFDRDNSPLHF.